This T cell receptor beta chain was identified in a study of early T cells in non-severe SARS-CoV-2 infection (dated by TCRdb to the early 2020s). For context, the study as a whole: Because TCR sequencing relied on bulk RNA taken from unsorted whole blood, pairing of alpha and beta chains was not possible.

The library came from 5' RACE. The sequencer was a NextSeq 500. Unique molecular identifiers were attached to individual cDNA molecules in the TCR library protocol so that sequencing error and PCR bias could be corrected. Both TCR alpha and beta chains were sequenced, and tight co-correlation was observed between alpha and beta sequence abundances in each sample. Under the source paper's analysis protocol: Decombinator V4 was used to perform V gene, J gene and CDR3 annotation of TCR sequences. Expanded TCRs were defined as changing significantly between any two time points under a Poisson model with p below 0.0001. Abundances of TCRs were expressed as counts per million after normalisation to the total number of TCRs sequenced in each sample. VDJdb, accessed 1 November 2021, was searched for CMV, EBV and SARS-CoV-2 annotated TCRs, excluding TCRs annotated for multiple antigens. TCRdb itself trimmed the public reads at Q25 with fastp, ran MiXCR and retained productive beta chains. For every CDR3 protein sequence, its rows merge into one entry that carries the most common genes and DNA. The V and J calls and clone size are TCRdb's, not the authors'. Present in this sample are around 99,000 distinct CDR3 sequences, over 15% of which were seen just once. The ten largest clones take up approximately 5.1% of the sample.

Beyond this particular receptor, the publication reports: VDJdb matching was skewed toward anti-spike CD8 responses and likely underestimated virus-specific expansions, missing private and CD4 specificities.

The study was a case-control design nested within a healthcare worker cohort in London, UK, with weekly nasopharyngeal swab PCR tests and blood sampling. Healthcare workers were enrolled in the week of the UK lockdown, from 23 to 31 March 2020, and were followed every week for up to roughly 16 weeks. This clonotype has at least ten counts. No cognate antigen has been identified for it. Nothing much larger sits one base from this clone, and base qualities are not available. The clonotype was recovered from an adult who was a healthcare worker with PCR-confirmed SARS-CoV-2 infection or an uninfected control (not recorded which). The sequencing used whole blood, collected at baseline.

This receptor carries the CDR3 CASSSGTSRTDTQYF. The sequenced DNA is TGTGCCAGCAGCTCTGGGACTAGTAGGACAGATACGCAGTATTTT. The V and J genes are TRBV7-2 and TRBJ2-3, with 8 middle bases fitting TRBD2. From the germline V gene, CDR1 is SGHTA and CDR2 is FQGNSA. The CDR3 sequence holds 15 residues, the cysteine and phenylalanine included. Only the CDR3 DNA is retained, 45 bases long and in frame from the first base. The junction shows trimming of 4 bases on V and 3 bases on J, and the gene matches do not reach 6 bases of it. When the CDR3 is completed using the reference TRBV7-2 and TRBJ2-3 genes on either side, the full variable domain is GAGVSQSPSNKVTEKGKDVELRCDPISGHTALYWYRQSLGQGLEFLIYFQGNSAPDKSGLPSDRFSAERTGGSVSTLTIQRTQQEDSAVYLCASSSGTSRTDTQYFGPGTRLTVL.